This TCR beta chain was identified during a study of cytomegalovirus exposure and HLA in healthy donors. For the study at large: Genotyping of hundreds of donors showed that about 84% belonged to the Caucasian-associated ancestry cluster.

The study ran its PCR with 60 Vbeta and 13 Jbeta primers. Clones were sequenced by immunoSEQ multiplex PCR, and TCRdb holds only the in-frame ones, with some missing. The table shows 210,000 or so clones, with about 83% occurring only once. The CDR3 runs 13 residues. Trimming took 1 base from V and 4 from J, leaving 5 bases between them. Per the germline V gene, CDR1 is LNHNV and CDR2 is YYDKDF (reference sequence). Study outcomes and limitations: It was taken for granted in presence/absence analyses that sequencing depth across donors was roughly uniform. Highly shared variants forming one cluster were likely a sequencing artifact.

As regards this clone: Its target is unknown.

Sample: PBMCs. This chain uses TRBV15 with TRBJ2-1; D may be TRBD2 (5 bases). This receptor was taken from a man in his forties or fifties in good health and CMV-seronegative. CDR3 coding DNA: TGTGCCACCAGCAGAGGAGGGTACAATGAGCAGTTCTTC. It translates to CATSRGGYNEQFF.